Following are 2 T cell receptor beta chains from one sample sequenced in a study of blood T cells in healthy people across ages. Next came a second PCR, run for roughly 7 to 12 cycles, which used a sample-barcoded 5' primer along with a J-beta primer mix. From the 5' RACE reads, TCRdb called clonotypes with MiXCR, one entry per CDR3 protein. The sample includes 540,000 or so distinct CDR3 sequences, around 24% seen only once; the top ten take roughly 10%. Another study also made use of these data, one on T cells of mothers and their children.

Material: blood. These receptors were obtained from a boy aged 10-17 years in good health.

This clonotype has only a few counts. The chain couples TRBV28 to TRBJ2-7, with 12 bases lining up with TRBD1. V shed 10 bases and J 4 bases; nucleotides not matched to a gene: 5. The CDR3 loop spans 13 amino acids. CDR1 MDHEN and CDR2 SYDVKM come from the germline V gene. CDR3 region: CATGQGAFYEQYF. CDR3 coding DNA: TGTGCCACGGGACAGGGGGCCTTTTACGAGCAGTACTTC.

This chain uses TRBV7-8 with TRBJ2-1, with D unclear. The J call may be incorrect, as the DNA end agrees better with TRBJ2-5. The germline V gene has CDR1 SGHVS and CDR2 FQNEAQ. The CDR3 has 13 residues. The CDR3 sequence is CASSWYGGETQYF. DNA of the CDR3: TGTGCCAGCAGCTGGTACGGCGGAGAGACCCAGTACTTC.